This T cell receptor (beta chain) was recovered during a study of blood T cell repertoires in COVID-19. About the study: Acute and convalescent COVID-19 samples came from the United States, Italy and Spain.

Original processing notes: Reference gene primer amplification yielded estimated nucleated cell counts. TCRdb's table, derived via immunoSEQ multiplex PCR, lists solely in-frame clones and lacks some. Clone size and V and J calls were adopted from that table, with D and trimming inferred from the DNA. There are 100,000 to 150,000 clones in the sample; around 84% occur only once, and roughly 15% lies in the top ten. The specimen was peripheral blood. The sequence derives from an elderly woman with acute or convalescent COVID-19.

This chain's CDR3 is CASSQDRQGVYEQYF. CDR3 bases: TGCGCCAGCAGCCAAGATCGACAGGGGGTCTACGAGCAGTACTTC. The V and J genes are TRBV4-1 and TRBJ2-7; 9 bases are a match to TRBD1. The CDR3 totals 15 residues. Germline values: CDR1 MGHRA, CDR2 YSYEKL. V gave up 0 bases and J gave up 3 bases; unmatched junction bases: 3.